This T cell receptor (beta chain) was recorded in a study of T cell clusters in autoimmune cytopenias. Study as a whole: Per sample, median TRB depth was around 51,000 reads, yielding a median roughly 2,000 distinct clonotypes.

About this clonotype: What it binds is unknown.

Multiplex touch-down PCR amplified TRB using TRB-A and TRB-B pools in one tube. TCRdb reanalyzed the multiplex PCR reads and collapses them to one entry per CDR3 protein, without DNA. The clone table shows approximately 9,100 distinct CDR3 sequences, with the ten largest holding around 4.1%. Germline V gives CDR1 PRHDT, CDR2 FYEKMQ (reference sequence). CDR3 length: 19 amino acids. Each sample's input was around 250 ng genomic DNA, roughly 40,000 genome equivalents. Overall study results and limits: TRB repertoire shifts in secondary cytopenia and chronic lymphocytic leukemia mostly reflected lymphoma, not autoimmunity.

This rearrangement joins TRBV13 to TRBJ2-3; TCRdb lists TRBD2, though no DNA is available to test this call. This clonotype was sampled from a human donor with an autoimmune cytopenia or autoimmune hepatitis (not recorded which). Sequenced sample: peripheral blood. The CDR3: CASSLEGLAGPLSTDTQYF.